This is a list of T cell receptor beta chains from one sample in a study of early T cells in non-severe SARS-CoV-2 infection. One entry per CDR3 protein, called by TCRdb with MiXCR from the 5' RACE reads. The data show roughly 35,000 distinct CDR3 sequences, with around 7% seen just once and more than 3.5% held by the top ten. The sequenced material came from whole blood. The receptors originated from an adult who was a healthcare worker with PCR-confirmed SARS-CoV-2 infection or an uninfected control (not recorded which). Each CDR3 is given with its conserved first and last residue. The D gene is left open where the match is weak. Clone size appears in some rows only: once, few, many, or a class for an expanded clone.

d_call,clone_size,j_call,v_call,cdr3_nt,cdr3_aa
.,.,TRBJ1-1,TRBV7-9,TGTGCCAGCAGCTTAATTGGACCCTTAAGGACTGAAGCTTTCTTT,CASSLIGPLRTEAFF
TRBD2,.,TRBJ2-7,TRBV12-3/TRBV12-4,TGTGCCAGCAGTTTACGGACTAGCGTCCCAGAGCAGTACTTC,CASSLRTSVPEQYF
.,many,TRBJ1-1,TRBV29-1,TGCAGCGTTGTAAGCCCGGGTGAAGCTTTCTTT,CSVVSPGEAFF
.,many,TRBJ2-3,TRBV10-1,TGCGCCAGCAGTGACCTCTCGTCAACTAGCACAGATACGCAGTATTTT,CASSDLSSTSTDTQYF
TRBD1,few,TRBJ1-4,TRBV11-2,TGTGCCAGCAGCCCCGACAGGGGGCATCGGGAAAAACTGTTTTTT,CASSPDRGHREKLFF
.,few,TRBJ2-1,TRBV7-2,TGTGCCAGCAGCTTAGAGGCAGGGATGAACAATGAGCAGTTCTTC,CASSLEAGMNNEQFF
.,many,TRBJ2-3,TRBV6-5,TGTGCCAGCAGTTACTCTGGGACACGCACAGATACGCAGTATTTT,CASSYSGTRTDTQYF
TRBD1,many,TRBJ2-7,TRBV27,TGTGCCAGCAGTTTAAAGGGACAGGGATACGAGCAGTACTTC,CASSLKGQGYEQYF
.,many,TRBJ1-1,TRBV4-1,TGCGCCAGCAGCCAAGAGGGACACCTGAACACTGAAGCTTTCTTT,CASSQEGHLNTEAFF
.,few,TRBJ2-1,TRBV5-6,TGTGCCAGCAGCTTGGATCGAGGGGGTGAGCAGTTCTTC,CASSLDRGGEQFF
.,few,TRBJ2-3,TRBV10-3,TGTGCCACCCAGTTAGGGGACCTTGCAACAGATACGCAGTATTTT,CATQLGDLATDTQYF
TRBD2,few,TRBJ2-7,TRBV20-1,TGCAGTGCTCTCCCGGGGGGGCGGTTAGGCGAGCAGTACTTC,CSALPGGRLGEQYF
.,many,TRBJ2-3,TRBV20-1,TGCAGTGCCCCCGAAGGAGGGGGGAGCGGCTATACGCAGTATTTT,CSAPEGGGSGYTQYF
.,many,TRBJ2-4,TRBV11-2,TGTGCCAGCAGCCCCCAATGGAGCAACGGGGACATTCAGTACTTC,CASSPQWSNGDIQYF
.,.,TRBJ1-2,TRBV9,TGTGCCAGCAGCCGCGAGGTCTATGGCTACACCTTC,CASSREVYGYTF
.,many,TRBJ1-2,TRBV3-1,TGTGCCAGCAGCCAAGGAGGGACTAACTATGGCTACACCTTC,CASSQGGTNYGYTF
.,many,TRBJ2-1,TRBV19,TGTGCCAGTAGTATAGCACACAAATCCTACAATGAGCAGTTCTTC,CASSIAHKSYNEQFF
.,many,TRBJ1-6,TRBV7-3,TGTGCCAGCAGCCTTGCAAGAGGGAATAATTCACCCCTCCACTTT,CASSLARGNNSPLHF
.,.,TRBJ1-5,TRBV9,TGTGCCAGCAGCCCCGACGCTCGCAATCAGCCCCAGCATTTT,CASSPDARNQPQHF
.,many,TRBJ2-2,TRBV20-1,TGCAGTGCTAGAGATATCGGTCCCGCTAGGCTACTCACCGGGGAGCTGTTTTTT,CSARDIGPARLLTGELFF
TRBD1,.,TRBJ1-4,TRBV6-2/TRBV6-3,TGTGCCAGCAGTTCAGGGGGCAATCGGGAAAAACTTTTTTTT,CASSSGGNREKLFF
.,few,TRBJ1-2,TRBV19,TGTGCCAGTAGTACCTTACAGGATGAGAACTATGGCTACACCTTC,CASSTLQDENYGYTF
.,.,TRBJ2-3,TRBV12-3/TRBV12-4,TGTGCCAGCAGTTTCTTGGACGGAGGCACAGATACGCAGTATTTT,CASSFLDGGTDTQYF
TRBD2,.,TRBJ2-7,TRBV7-8,TGTGCCGTAGCGGGTGACAGTACTACAGCCTACGAGCAGTACTTC,CAVAGDSTTAYEQYF
.,many,TRBJ2-7,TRBV27,TGTGCCAGCAGTTTAACGCAAGATCCCTACGAGCAGTACTTC,CASSLTQDPYEQYF
TRBD2,many,TRBJ2-1,TRBV6-5,TGTGCCAGCAGACCGGGACTAGCGGGAAACGAGCAGTTCTTC,CASRPGLAGNEQFF
TRBD2,many,TRBJ2-2,TRBV10-2,TGCGCCAGCAGCCCCGGGCGAGCGGGAGGTTTCTCCGGGGAGCTGTTTTTT,CASSPGRAGGFSGELFF
TRBD1,many,TRBJ2-1,TRBV7-2,TGTGCCAGCAGCTTATTGGGACAGGGGATCAATGAGCAGTTCTTC,CASSLLGQGINEQFF
.,few,TRBJ2-7,TRBV27,TGTGCCAGCAGAATAATTCAGGGTCAGGAGCAGTACTTC,CASRIIQGQEQYF
.,many,TRBJ2-1,TRBV11-2,TGTGCCAGCAGCTTAGGGACAGCAGTCTACAATGAGCAGTTCTTC,CASSLGTAVYNEQFF
.,few,TRBJ1-1,TRBV28,TGTGCCAGCAGTTTAGGGGGTGGTTTCAACACTGAAGCTTTCTTT,CASSLGGGFNTEAFF
.,many,TRBJ2-5,TRBV24-1,TGTGCCACCAGTGACCCTGGACCCGGAAAAGAGACCCAGTACTTC,CATSDPGPGKETQYF
TRBD2,many,TRBJ2-7,TRBV18,TGTGCCAGCTCACCGAATCGTCGCGGGACTAGGGACTACGAGCAGTACTTC,CASSPNRRGTRDYEQYF
.,many,TRBJ2-2,TRBV4-1,TGCGCCAGCAGCCAAGAAGGGCAATCTGCCGGGGAGCTGTTTTTT,CASSQEGQSAGELFF
.,.,TRBJ2-3,TRBV10-3,TGTGCCATCAGTGATGTGGTGGCAGATACGCAGTATTTT,CAISDVVADTQYF
.,.,TRBJ1-1,TRBV20-1,TGCAGTGCCGCAAAGGGGAAACACACTGAAGCTTTCTTT,CSAAKGKHTEAFF
.,many,TRBJ2-7,TRBV15,TGTGCCACCAGCAGAGACCGATTGACAGGACCTCGGGTCTACGAGCAGTACTTC,CATSRDRLTGPRVYEQYF
.,many,TRBJ2-5,TRBV20-1,TGCAGTGCTAGGGCCGTCTCAGGAGAGACCCAGTACTTC,CSARAVSGETQYF
.,many,TRBJ1-1,TRBV6-2/TRBV6-3,TGTGCCAGCAGTTCCCCAGGAGGGAACACTGAAGCTTTCTTT,CASSSPGGNTEAFF
.,many,TRBJ2-1,TRBV24-1,TGTGCCACCAGTGATTTGAGTAGGGGGAGCTCCTACAATGAGCAGTTCTTC,CATSDLSRGSSYNEQFF
TRBD2,many,TRBJ2-1,TRBV27,TGTGCCAGCATCTTGTCAGGGCTAGCGGGAGGGGGTGAGCAGTTCTTC,CASILSGLAGGGEQFF
TRBD1,many,TRBJ1-1,TRBV20-1,TGCAGTGCTAGGACTGGGACAGGGACTGACACTGAAGCTTTCTTT,CSARTGTGTDTEAFF
.,many,TRBJ2-7,TRBV27,TGTGCCAGCAGTCACCGGACGCCCTACGAGCAGTACTTC,CASSHRTPYEQYF
.,.,TRBJ2-3,TRBV13,TGTGCCAGCAGCTTAGGCCGAGGGACTAGCACAGATACGCAGTATTTT,CASSLGRGTSTDTQYF
.,many,TRBJ1-1,TRBV20-1,TGCAGTGCGGACGGGGGGCGCTTGGACACTGAAGCTTTCTTT,CSADGGRLDTEAFF
.,few,TRBJ1-1,TRBV30,TGTGCCTGGAGTCCAACCCCAGGGGTGAACACTGAAGCTTTCTTT,CAWSPTPGVNTEAFF
.,many,TRBJ2-6,TRBV6-1,TGTGCCAGCAGTGGGGGGAGCTCTGGGGCCAACGTCCTGACTTTC,CASSGGSSGANVLTF
TRBD2,few,TRBJ2-1,TRBV29-1,TGCAGCGTCACCATGCCAGGACTAGCGGGACCAGGAGGGCATGAGCAGTTCTTC,CSVTMPGLAGPGGHEQFF
TRBD1,few,TRBJ1-2,TRBV6-6,TGTGCCAGCAGTCTCACAGGGGGCTATGGCTACACCTTC,CASSLTGGYGYTF
TRBD1,many,TRBJ2-1,TRBV19,TGTGCCAGTAGTACGGACAGGGTGGGTGGCAATGAGCAGTTCTTC,CASSTDRVGGNEQFF